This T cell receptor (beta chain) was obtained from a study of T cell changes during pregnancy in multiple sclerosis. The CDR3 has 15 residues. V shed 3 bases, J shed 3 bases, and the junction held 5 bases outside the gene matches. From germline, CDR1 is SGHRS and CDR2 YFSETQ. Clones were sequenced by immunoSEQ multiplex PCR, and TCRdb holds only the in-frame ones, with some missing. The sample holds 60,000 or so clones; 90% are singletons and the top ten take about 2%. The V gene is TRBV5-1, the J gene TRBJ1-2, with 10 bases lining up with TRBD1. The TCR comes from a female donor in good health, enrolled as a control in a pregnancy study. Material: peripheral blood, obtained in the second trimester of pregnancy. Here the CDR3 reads CASSSDRGQDYGYTF. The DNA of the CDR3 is TGCGCCAGCAGCTCCGACAGGGGGCAGGACTATGGCTACACCTTC.